The clone carrying this T cell receptor (beta chain) was found many times. The sample is drawn from a study of patients and donors after allogeneic stem cell transplantation. After removal of 3 bases from V and 3 bases from J, the junction contained 8 bases not matched to a gene. The CDR3 is 15 amino acids. Looked up from germline, CDR1 is DFQATT and CDR2 is SNEGSKA (reference sequence). Each CDR3 protein gets one entry after TCRdb re-called the RT-PCR reads with MiXCR. The data show some 960,000 distinct CDR3 sequences, about a sixth seen once. The sample was blood, either unsorted or a sorted T cell fraction (not recorded which). V usage is TRBV20-1 and J usage is TRBJ1-1, with 9 bases aligning to TRBD1. The receptor was derived from a human donor who was either an allogeneic HSCT recipient or a stem cell or donor lymphocyte infusion donor (not recorded which). It is not recorded whose cells these are; they may come from a transplant donor. The CDR3 is CSASNPTGGDTEAFF. DNA of the CDR3: TGCAGTGCTAGTAACCCGACAGGGGGTGACACTGAAGCTTTCTTT.